A single sample is the source of the 14 T cell receptor beta chains below, sequenced in a study of T-cell memory formation after mild COVID-19. TCRdb fed the 5' RACE reads into MiXCR, producing one record per CDR3 protein. Among about 470,000 distinct CDR3 sequences listed, 18% were seen once. Sample: PBMCs or a T cell subset sorted from them (not recorded which). These receptors were taken from an adult woman who had mild COVID-19 (a few samples of this study predate the infection). Cell type and time point are not known.

This clonotype was counted at least ten times. The chain links TRBV24-1 to TRBJ2-6; tentative D call: TRBD1 (5 bases). In germline, CDR1 is KGHDR, CDR2 SFDVKD. V dropped 7 bases and J dropped 0 bases, with 18 bases sitting between them. The CDR3 covers 18 residues. The CDR3: CATSPTGSSASGANVLTF. As DNA, the CDR3 is TGTGCCACCAGCCCAACAGGTTCCTCCGCCTCTGGGGCCAACGTCCTGACTTTC.

This clonotype was seen a few times. The chain is built from TRBV11-2 and TRBJ2-2; 9 bases fit TRBD1. With V trimmed by 0 bases and J by 5 bases, 10 bases remained unmatched. Per the germline V gene, CDR1 is SGHAT and CDR2 is FQNNGV. This CDR3 is built from 18 residues. The CDR3 protein is CASSLDGQGLQYTGELFF. The CDR3 DNA sequence: TGTGCCAGCAGCTTAGACGGACAGGGGCTGCAGTATACCGGGGAGCTGTTTTTT.

The sample holds a few counts of this clonotype. The chain has TRBV28 and TRBJ2-4; D may correspond to TRBD1 or TRBD2 (6 bases each). Trimming took off 7 bases at V and 4 bases at J, with 14 bases between the two ends. From germline, CDR1 is MDHEN and CDR2 SYDVKM. The CDR3 sequence is 14 residues long. The CDR3: CASNGGQVKNIQYF. The CDR3 coding sequence is TGTGCCAGCAATGGGGGGCAAGTTAAAAACATTCAGTACTTC.

V gene TRBV5-1 combines with J gene TRBJ1-2; D not resolved. Germline CDR1 SGHRS, CDR2 YFSETQ. V was pared by 5 bases and J by 5 bases, with 7 bases between. The CDR3 spans 11 residues. The CDR3 sequence: CASRDSYGYTF. CDR3 coding DNA: TGCGCCAGCAGAGACTCGTATGGCTACACCTTC.

This rearrangement joins TRBV24-1 to TRBJ1-1; TRBD1 might be the D (6 bases). V shed 0 bases and J shed 10 bases, with 11 bases lying between them. This CDR3 is built from 13 residues. Germline CDR1 is KGHDR and CDR2 is SFDVKD. This CDR3 reads CATSDLNRVGAFF. The CDR3 DNA reads as TGTGCCACCAGTGATTTGAACAGGGTCGGAGCTTTCTTT.

V is TRBV7-9 and J is TRBJ2-3; D is perhaps TRBD1 (5 bases). The length of the CDR3 is 19 residues. V lost 1 base to trimming and J lost 6 bases, with 26 bases between them. CDR1 and CDR2 from the germline V gene are SEHNR and FQNEAQ (reference sequence). The CDR3 loop reads CASSLGSRQSLRSLDTQYF. CDR3 DNA sequence: TGTGCCAGCAGCTTAGGGTCCCGACAGTCTCTAAGGAGCTTGGATACGCAGTATTTT.

The rearrangement uses TRBV3-1 and TRBJ2-1; no clear D gene. The germline CDR1 and CDR2 sequences are LGHDT and YNNKEL (reference sequence). Trimming pared 0 bases from V and 5 bases from J, leaving 14 bases between. There are 16 residues in the CDR3. The CDR3 region has the DNA TGTGCCAGCAGCCAAGATGGTAGGCTTACTAACAATGAGCAGTTCTTC. Amino acid sequence: CASSQDGRLTNNEQFF.

This clonotype was detected only a few times. J is TRBJ2-7 and V is TRBV24-1; 8 nucleotides line up with TRBD1. The CDR3 loop spans 13 amino acids. The germline V gene encodes CDR1 KGHDR and CDR2 SFDVKD. The junction had 3 bases not matched to a gene; V was cut back by 6 bases and J by 3 bases. CDR3: CATSLTGVYEQYF. CDR3 bases: TGTGCCACCAGTTTGACAGGGGTCTACGAGCAGTACTTC.

The rearrangement links TRBV7-7 to TRBJ2-5; unclear D gene. The length of the CDR3 is 14 residues. Germline V CDR1 and CDR2: SSHAT, FNYEAQ (reference sequence). With 1 base removed from V and 0 bases from J, the gap between germline ends came to 6 bases. The CDR3 is CASSLVQNQETQYF. As DNA, the CDR3 is TGTGCCAGCAGCTTAGTGCAGAACCAAGAGACCCAGTACTTC. The variable domain in full, completed from reference TRBV7-7 and TRBJ2-5, reads GAGVSQSPRYKVTKRGQDVTLRCDPISSHATLYWYQQALGQGPEFLTYFNYEAQPDKSGLPSDRFSAERPEGSISTLTIQRTEQRDSAMYRCASSLVQNQETQYFGPGTRLLVL.

This clonotype was counted only a few times. The gene calls are TRBV5-1 and TRBJ2-7, with 7 bases matching TRBD1. From germline, CDR1 is SGHRS and CDR2 YFSETQ. V gave up 1 base and J gave up 2 bases; unmatched junction bases: 12. CDR3 length: 17 residues. The CDR3 bases are TGCGCCAGCAGCTTGAGGGGGCTGCTCTATAAAGCCTACGAGCAGTACTTC. Amino acid sequence: CASSLRGLLYKAYEQYF.

The J gene is TRBJ2-5, the V gene TRBV6-5, with D perhaps TRBD1 (7 bases). V lost 0 bases and J 5 bases, leaving 19 bases between the germline ends. This CDR3 has 17 amino acids. The germline gives CDR1 MNHEY, CDR2 SVGAGI. DNA for the CDR3: TGTGCCAGCAGTTACTCGGAGGGGGCGTCACTTGGGGAGACCCAGTACTTC. It yields the protein CASSYSEGASLGETQYF.

The chain recombines TRBV5-1 with TRBJ2-7, with D tentatively TRBD2 (7 bases). The CDR3 extends over 14 amino acids. V was trimmed by 2 bases and J by 3 bases, leaving 12 bases between them. The V gene's germline CDR1 is SGHRS and CDR2 YFSETQ. The CDR3 protein is CASSFGGGVYEQYF. The CDR3 coding sequence is TGCGCCAGCAGCTTCGGAGGGGGGGTCTACGAGCAGTACTTC.

The genes are TRBV6-2 or TRBV6-3 and TRBJ2-7, with TRBD2 matching over 13 bases. Trimming cost V 4 bases and J 1 base; bases outside gene matches: 7. The CDR3 totals 17 residues. The germline gives CDR1 MNHEY, CDR2 SVGEGT. Written as DNA, the CDR3 is TGTGCCAGCAGTTCTCTAGGACTAGCGGGGGTATCCTACGAGCAGTACTTC. Protein sequence: CASSSLGLAGVSYEQYF.

The chain uses TRBV5-6 and TRBJ2-7; TRBD1 is a possible D gene (6 bases). V was cut by 5 bases and J by 2 bases, with 20 bases left in between. CDR3 size: 16 residues. The V gene's germline CDR1 is SGHDT and CDR2 YYEEEE. The CDR3 coding sequence is TGTGCCAGCAGTTCTATACAGGGTTTAAAAGCCTACGAGCAGTACTTC. Encoded protein: CASSSIQGLKAYEQYF.